This T cell receptor beta chain came from a study of radiotherapy plus CTLA-4 blockade in lung cancer. Study details: Patients showed objective responses in 15% to 20% of cases, and disease control was achieved by roughly 30%. Study outcomes and limitations: Radiotherapy plus ipilimumab was followed by expansion in blood of tumor-derived TCR clones.

Patients with chemo-refractory metastatic non-small-cell lung cancer received focal radiation plus CTLA-4 blockade with ipilimumab. Concerning this clone itself: No antigen is known for it.

Clones were read by immunoSEQ multiplex PCR, and TCRdb kept only the in-frame ones, dropping some. Here the sample spans 55,000 to 80,000 clones, around 87% being singletons. The source was peripheral blood, collected from a patient treated with radiotherapy plus ipilimumab. This sequence originates from a human donor with non-small cell lung cancer that progressed on radiotherapy plus ipilimumab.

In DNA, the CDR3 is TGCGCCAGCAGCTTCTTGGGGGGAGGTGAAAAACTGTTTTTT. Translating it yields CASSFLGGGEKLFF. The J gene is TRBJ1-4, the V gene TRBV5-1; possible D gene TRBD1, 5 bases. From germline, CDR1 is SGHRS and CDR2 YFSETQ. V gave up 2 bases and J gave up 7 bases, with 12 bases separating them. The CDR3 has 14 amino acids.